The T cell receptor (beta chain) under discussion was sequenced for a study of shared clonotypes between healthy human individuals. In the original analysis: Owing to the provision of junction-only sequences devoid of quality scores by immunoSEQ, filtering differed. Sequenced by immunoSEQ multiplex PCR; TCRdb stores in-frame clones only, minus some. The V and J calls and clone size come from that table; D and trimming were worked out from the DNA. The data show more than 2,000,000 clones, 80% to 95% seen once. The V end was cut by 8 bases, the J end by 4 bases, with 18 bases between. The CDR3 is 14 residues long. CDR1 and CDR2 (germline): GTSNPN, SVGIG (reference sequence).

Sequenced input: naive CD4+ T cells from PBMCs. The subset here: CD45RA+ positively selected. The chain joins TRBV30 to TRBJ2-1; D is perhaps TRBD1 (7 bases). The receptor comes from a man between 18 and 29 years old in good health. Some clones in this sample may be carry-over from other donors' samples. The CDR3 is CAGQGGVFYNEQFF. CDR3 sequence (DNA): TGTGCCGGCCAGGGGGGCGTGTTTTACAATGAGCAGTTCTTC.